These T cell receptor beta chains were read from a single sample in a study of T cells after yellow fever vaccination. TCRdb reprocessed the 5' RACE reads with MiXCR, giving one entry per CDR3 protein. The table has nearly 300,000 distinct CDR3 sequences, around 9.3% seen once. This material consisted of CD4+ T cells sorted from PBMCs, taken 5 days after the yellow fever booster vaccination. These receptors were taken from a young man who received the YFV17D yellow fever vaccine. Both conserved end residues are part of each CDR3. The D gene is left open where the match is weak. Where a row states a size, it is once, few, many or the class of an expanded clone; other rows omit it.

clone_size | d_call | j_call | v_call | cdr3_nt | cdr3_aa
. | . | TRBJ2-7 | TRBV20-1 | TGCAGTGCTAGACAACGGGGAAACTTC | CSARQRGNF
many | . | TRBJ1-2 | TRBV7-9 | TGTGCCAGCAGCTTAGCGAATGCAGGGGTCCAGGGCTACACCTTC | CASSLANAGVQGYTF
. | . | TRBJ1-4 | TRBV7-2 | TGTGCCAGCAGCTCACAGGGAGGGTTTGATGAAAAACTGTTTTTT | CASSSQGGFDEKLFF
few | . | TRBJ2-5 | TRBV7-2 | TGTGCCAGCAGCAACCCAGTTAAAGAGACCCAGTACTTC | CASSNPVKETQYF
. | . | TRBJ2-5 | TRBV5-1 | TGCGCCAGCAGCTTGGTTTTGAGAAACGGGGAGACCCAGTACTTC | CASSLVLRNGETQYF
few | . | TRBJ2-2 | TRBV5-1 | TGCGCCAGCAGCCCCCAGCGGCCCAACACCGGGGAGCTGTTTTTT | CASSPQRPNTGELFF
few | TRBD1 | TRBJ1-4 | TRBV9 | TGTGCCAGCAGCGTAGCACAGGGGCTCGGTGAAAAACTGTTTTTT | CASSVAQGLGEKLFF
. | TRBD1 | TRBJ2-3 | TRBV10-3 | TGTGCCATCAGGGCGGGACAGGCCACAGATACGCAGTATTTT | CAIRAGQATDTQYF
many | TRBD1 | TRBJ1-4 | TRBV5-6 | TGTGCCAGCAGCGGCACAGGGGCTACTAATGAAAAACTGTTTTTT | CASSGTGATNEKLFF
few | TRBD1 | TRBJ1-4 | TRBV5-6 | TGTGCCAGCAGCTTGGCCGAGGGACAGCATAATGAAAAACTGTTTTTT | CASSLAEGQHNEKLFF
many | . | TRBJ1-5 | TRBV27 | TGTGCCAGCAGTACCTCCTGGGACGGTGGTTATAGCAATCAGCCCCAGCATTTT | CASSTSWDGGYSNQPQHF
few | . | TRBJ2-7 | TRBV4-2 | TGTGCCAGCAGCCAAGATCAGGGACCCTACGAGCAGTACTTC | CASSQDQGPYEQYF
few | TRBD1 | TRBJ1-1 | TRBV18 | TGTGCCAGCTCATCCACAGGGGGTAGGACTGAAGCTTTCTTT | CASSSTGGRTEAFF
. | . | TRBJ1-1 | TRBV12-3/TRBV12-4 | TGTGCCAGCAGTTCCCCCCCGGGGTTCACTGAAGCTTTCTTT | CASSSPPGFTEAFF
many | . | TRBJ2-2 | TRBV20-1 | TGCAGTGCTAGAGATCTGGAACCGACCGGGGAGCTGTTTTTT | CSARDLEPTGELFF
many | . | TRBJ1-5 | TRBV20-1 | TGCAGTGCAGGGGGACAATTTCAGCCCCAGCATTTT | CSAGGQFQPQHF
many | . | TRBJ1-5 | TRBV7-9 | TGTGCCAGCAGCCGAGAAGGGGCCCGGTCGCACCAGCATTTT | CASSREGARSHQHF
. | . | TRBJ1-1 | TRBV4-1 | TGCGCCAGCAGCCAAGGGTGGGGATCGGCTTTCTTT | CASSQGWGSAFF
. | . | TRBJ1-5 | TRBV7-6 | TGTGCCAGCAGCCCCTCTAATAGCAATCAGCCCCAGCATTTT | CASSPSNSNQPQHF
. | TRBD1 | TRBJ2-2 | TRBV7-3 | TGTGCCAGCAGCCGAAGGGGGCTCCCGGACACCGGGGAGCTGTTTTTT | CASSRRGLPDTGELFF
. | . | TRBJ2-3 | TRBV4-3 | TGCGCCAGCAGCCAAGACTGGGACCCAGATACGCAGTATTTT | CASSQDWDPDTQYF
few | . | TRBJ2-5 | TRBV9 | TGTGCCAGCAGTCAGCGGATGAAAGAGACCCAGTACTTC | CASSQRMKETQYF
many | TRBD2 | TRBJ2-3 | TRBV5-4 | TGTGCCAGCAGCGCCGGGACTAGCGGGGTGAGGACAGATACGCAGTATTTT | CASSAGTSGVRTDTQYF
. | TRBD1 | TRBJ1-2 | TRBV28 | TGTGCCAGCAGTCCCCGGGACAGGGAGATCGGCTACACCTTC | CASSPRDREIGYTF
. | . | TRBJ2-1 | TRBV12-3/TRBV12-4 | TGTGCCAGCAGCCTGCTCGGGCGTGAGCAGTTCTTC | CASSLLGREQFF
many | . | TRBJ1-1 | TRBV2 | TGTGCCAGCAGAACAACGGGGGGTTTTGGTGAAGCTTTCTTT | CASRTTGGFGEAFF
few | TRBD1 | TRBJ2-5 | TRBV7-6 | TGTGCCAGCAGCCATAATACAGGGGAAGAGACCCAGTACTTC | CASSHNTGEETQYF
few | TRBD1 | TRBJ2-2 | TRBV3-1 | TGTGCCAGCAGCCGGACAGGGCAGACCGGGGAGCTGCTTTTT | CASSRTGQTGELLF
. | TRBD2 | TRBJ2-5 | TRBV7-9 | TGTGCCAGCAGCCCGGGGACTAGCGGGGGGAAGGAAGAGACCCAGTACTTC | CASSPGTSGGKEETQYF
. | . | TRBJ1-6 | TRBV4-2 | TGTGCCAGCAGCCAAGAACTGGCAGGCTACAATTCACCCCTCCACTTT | CASSQELAGYNSPLHF
few | . | TRBJ2-7 | TRBV5-6 | TGTGCCAGCAGCCCCGGGACTGGCGAGCAGTACTTC | CASSPGTGEQYF
few | . | TRBJ2-1 | TRBV2 | TGTGCCAGCAAATTCGGGGGTAGGTCCTACAATGAGCAGTTCTTC | CASKFGGRSYNEQFF
. | TRBD1 | TRBJ1-2 | TRBV12-3/TRBV12-4 | TGTGCCAGCAGTCCATATACCTTGACAGGGGAAGGCTACCCCTTC | CASSPYTLTGEGYPF
few | TRBD1 | TRBJ2-7 | TRBV20-1 | TGCAGTGCTGGCGATTCAGGACAGGGGGCTGAAGAGCAGTACTTC | CSAGDSGQGAEEQYF
. | . | TRBJ2-3 | TRBV5-1 | TGCGCCAGCAGCTACCAGGGAGTGGATACGCAGTATTTT | CASSYQGVDTQYF
once | TRBD1 | TRBJ1-4 | TRBV7-9 | TGTTCCAGCAGCTTGGGGACAGGGAATGAAAAACTGTTTTTT | CSSSLGTGNEKLFF
many | . | TRBJ2-5 | TRBV24-1 | TGTGCCACCAGTGAAGGGGTAGTGGAGACCCAGTACTTC | CATSEGVVETQYF
many | . | TRBJ2-2 | TRBV29-1 | TGCAGCGTATTAGACTCTTTTGGGATTGCCGGGGAGCTGTTTTTT | CSVLDSFGIAGELFF
few | . | TRBJ2-6 | TRBV6-1 | TGTGCCAGCAGTGAAGGTGCGGGGGCCAACGTCCTGACTTTC | CASSEGAGANVLTF
few | . | TRBJ2-3 | TRBV7-3 | TGTGCCAGCAGCTGGACAGATGCAGATACGCAGTATTTT | CASSWTDADTQYF
. | . | TRBJ2-5 | TRBV6-2/TRBV6-3 | TGTGCCAGCACCACCGGACTGGTCGGATGGGGAGAGACCCAGTACTTC | CASTTGLVGWGETQYF
. | . | TRBJ2-5 | TRBV9 | TGTGCCAGCAGCGTTAGGGCGGAGGAGGCCCAGTACTTC | CASSVRAEEAQYF
many | . | TRBJ1-5 | TRBV7-9 | TGTGCCAGCAGCCTAGGATTCGGGAATCAGCCCCAGCATTTT | CASSLGFGNQPQHF
many | . | TRBJ2-2 | TRBV9 | TGTGCCAGCAGCGTAGGCAGCGCGAACACCGGGGAGCTGTTTTTT | CASSVGSANTGELFF
. | . | TRBJ1-2 | TRBV29-1 | TGCAGCGTTGAAGATCAGTGGGGGGCCTCGAGTGGTGGCTACACCTTC | CSVEDQWGASSGGYTF
few | . | TRBJ1-3 | TRBV5-1 | TGCGCCAGCAGCGCGGGACCGTTGGGAAACACCATATATTTT | CASSAGPLGNTIYF
few | TRBD2 | TRBJ2-3 | TRBV7-3 | TGTGCCAGCAGCTTAAGGAGCGGGGCTAGCACAGATACGCAGTATTTT | CASSLRSGASTDTQYF
. | . | TRBJ2-5 | TRBV7-9 | TGTGCCAGCAGCTTGAGGTCAGGGTTGACAGAGACCCAGTACTTC | CASSLRSGLTETQYF
many | . | TRBJ2-2 | TRBV5-1 | TGCGCCAGCAGCTTGGCCGGTGGGGAGCTGTTTTTT | CASSLAGGELFF
few | . | TRBJ1-3 | TRBV6-6 | TGTGCCAGCAGTTACTCGAGGACCGAAGGAAACACCATATATTTT | CASSYSRTEGNTIYF
. | . | TRBJ2-3 | TRBV5-1 | TGCGCCAGCAGCTTGGAAACCACCACCGATTATGCTACGCAGTATTTT | CASSLETTTDYATQYF
few | . | TRBJ2-7 | TRBV6-6 | TGTGCCAGCAGGGAACAGGGTTCCTACGAGCAGTACTTC | CASREQGSYEQYF
few | TRBD1 | TRBJ2-7 | TRBV29-1 | TGCAGCGCCGTGGGACAGGACACCACCTACGAGCAGTACTTC | CSAVGQDTTYEQYF
many | TRBD1 | TRBJ2-3 | TRBV5-1 | TGCGCCAGCAGCTTGGGTGGACAGGGGCCATCAGATACGCAGTATTTT | CASSLGGQGPSDTQYF